The T cell receptor beta chain under discussion was sequenced for a study of T cell repertoires in cytomegalovirus infection. The CDR3 runs 13 residues. Germline CDR1 and CDR2: SGHDT and YYEEEE. The junction had 1 base not matched to a gene; V was cut back by 7 bases and J by 4 bases. In TCRdb, the reads were re-called with MiXCR into one record per CDR3 protein. The sample has under 800,000 distinct CDR3 sequences, around 24% seen once. This clonotype was detected a few times. Its cognate antigen is unknown. Study outcomes and limitations: Adding up the frequency of public TCR beta families identified people who carried CMV plus the relevant HLA.

The gene calls are TRBV5-6 and TRBJ1-6; 8 nucleotides line up with TRBD1. The TCR originated in a human donor in good health (CMV status not recorded). Some clones in this sample may be carry-over from other donors' samples. The sequencing sample was made of CD8+ T cells from PBMCs. CDR3 coding DNA: TGTGCCAGCCACAGGGGGTATAATTCACCCCTCCACTTT. The encoded protein is CASHRGYNSPLHF.